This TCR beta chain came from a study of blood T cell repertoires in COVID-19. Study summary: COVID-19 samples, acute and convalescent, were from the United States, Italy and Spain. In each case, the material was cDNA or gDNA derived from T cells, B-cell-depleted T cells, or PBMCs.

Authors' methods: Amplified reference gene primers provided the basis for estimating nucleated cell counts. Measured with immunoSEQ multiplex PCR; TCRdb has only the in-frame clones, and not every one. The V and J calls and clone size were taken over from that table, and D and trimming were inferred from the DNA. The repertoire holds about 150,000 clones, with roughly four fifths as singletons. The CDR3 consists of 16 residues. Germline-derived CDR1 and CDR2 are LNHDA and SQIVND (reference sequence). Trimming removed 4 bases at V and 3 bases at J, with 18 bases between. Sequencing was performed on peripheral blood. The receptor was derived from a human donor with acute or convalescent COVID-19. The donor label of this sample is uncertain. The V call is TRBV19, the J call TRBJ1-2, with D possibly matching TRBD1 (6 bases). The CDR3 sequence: CASSTRQAGGHYGYTF. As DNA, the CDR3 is TGTGCCAGTAGTACCCGACAGGCGGGGGGACACTATGGCTACACCTTC.